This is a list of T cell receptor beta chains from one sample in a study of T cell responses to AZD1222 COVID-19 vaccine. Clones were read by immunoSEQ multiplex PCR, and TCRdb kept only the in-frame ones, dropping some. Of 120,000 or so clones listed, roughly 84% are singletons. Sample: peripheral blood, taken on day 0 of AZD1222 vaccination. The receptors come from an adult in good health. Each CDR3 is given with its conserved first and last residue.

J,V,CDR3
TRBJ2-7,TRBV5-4,CASSLVSGSEQYF
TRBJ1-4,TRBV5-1,CASSFGAGGEKLFF
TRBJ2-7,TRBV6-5,CASSKKSRDREQYF
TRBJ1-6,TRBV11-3,CASSFGDSPLHF
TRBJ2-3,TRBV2,CASPMQGGLETDTQYF
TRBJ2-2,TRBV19,CASRIQRSGELFF
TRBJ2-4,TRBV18,CASSPGSGAKNIQYF
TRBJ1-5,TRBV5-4,CASSFGYSNQPQHF
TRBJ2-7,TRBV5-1,CASSLDGTRGEQYF
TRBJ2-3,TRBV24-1,CATSDLPGLAGGEVDTQYF
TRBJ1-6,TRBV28,CASSLRDRPNSPLHF
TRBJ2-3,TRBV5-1,CASSLKRTAGGIDTQYF
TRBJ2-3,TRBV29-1,CSAKLSGADTQYF
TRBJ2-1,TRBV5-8,CASSWSGQGYNEQFF
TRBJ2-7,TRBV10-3,CAISGQPGRDLSYEQYF
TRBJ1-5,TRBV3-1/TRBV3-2,CASSQGPGGNQPQHF
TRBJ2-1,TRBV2,CASSALQRGPYNEQFF
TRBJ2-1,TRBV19,CATTRAGPVYNEQFF
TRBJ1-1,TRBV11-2,CASSLKPAGSNTEAFF
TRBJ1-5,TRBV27,CASGSWPQPQHF
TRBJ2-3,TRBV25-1,CASNSGGGEDTQYF
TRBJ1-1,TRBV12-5,CASGLGFHAFF
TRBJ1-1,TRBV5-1,CASSLLSGSSEAFF
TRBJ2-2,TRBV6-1,CASSAKLGGNTGELFF
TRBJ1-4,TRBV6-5,CASTPNPFNEKLFF
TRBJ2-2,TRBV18,CASSPLQTNTGELFF
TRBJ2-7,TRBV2,CASSRDRAYEQYF
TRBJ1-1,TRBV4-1,CATRREVGGNTEAFF
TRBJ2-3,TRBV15,CATSLDRGDDTQYF
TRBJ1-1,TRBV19,CATKAPLRSTEAFF
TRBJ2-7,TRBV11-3,CASSWVGGPYEQYF
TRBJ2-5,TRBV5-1,CASSLAGGAETQYF
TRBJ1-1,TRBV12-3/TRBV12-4,CASSLGRHTEAFF
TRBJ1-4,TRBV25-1,CASSDRREGEKLFF
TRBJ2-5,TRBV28,CASSLGGGAHETQYF
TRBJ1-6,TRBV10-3,CAISGGTGRYNSPLHF
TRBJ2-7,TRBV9,CASSVGVAGGPYEQYF
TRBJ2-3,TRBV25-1,CASSERPGASTDTQYF
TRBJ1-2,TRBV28,CASSLSQSLAPPRGYTF
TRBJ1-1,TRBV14,CASSLWGENTEAFF
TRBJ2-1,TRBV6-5,CASSLGGINEQFF
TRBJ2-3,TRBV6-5,CASSLSWQSTDTQYF
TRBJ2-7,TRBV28,CASSLAGQGYSYEQYF
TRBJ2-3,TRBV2,CASSDSAGFEGTDTQYF
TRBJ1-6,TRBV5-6,CASSLATESNSPLHF
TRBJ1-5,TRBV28,CASSPGGRNQPQHF
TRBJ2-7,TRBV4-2,CASSPQRGYYEQYF
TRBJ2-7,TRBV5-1,CASSLEARTYEQYF
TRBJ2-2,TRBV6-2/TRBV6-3,CASSPWGQYTGELFF
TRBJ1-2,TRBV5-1,CASSLGRYYGYTF
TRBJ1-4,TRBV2,CASSYTGFNEKLFF
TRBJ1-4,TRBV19,CASSIRRYWEKLFF
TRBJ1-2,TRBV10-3,CAIRGTGGSGYTF
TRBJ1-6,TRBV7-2,CASSLIDNSPLHF
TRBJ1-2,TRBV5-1,CASSLGRTNPYGYTF
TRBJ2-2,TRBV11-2,CASSLEWTGPNTGELFF
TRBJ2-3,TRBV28,CASSSIAPPLGRGEQYF
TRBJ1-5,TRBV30,CAWSVQGGHNQPQHF
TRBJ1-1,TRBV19,CASSIDGFSGAVTEAFF